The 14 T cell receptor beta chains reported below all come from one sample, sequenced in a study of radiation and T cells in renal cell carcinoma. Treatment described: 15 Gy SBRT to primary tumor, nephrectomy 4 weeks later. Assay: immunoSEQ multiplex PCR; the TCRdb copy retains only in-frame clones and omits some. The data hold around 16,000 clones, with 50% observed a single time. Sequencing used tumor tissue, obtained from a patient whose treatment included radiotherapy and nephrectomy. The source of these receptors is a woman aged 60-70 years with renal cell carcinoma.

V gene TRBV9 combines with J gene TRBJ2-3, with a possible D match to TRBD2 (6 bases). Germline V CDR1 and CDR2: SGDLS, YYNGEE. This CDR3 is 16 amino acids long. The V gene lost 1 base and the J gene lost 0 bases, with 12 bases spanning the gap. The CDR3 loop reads CASSVNAGWSTDTQYF. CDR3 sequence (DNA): TGTGCCAGCAGCGTAAATGCGGGGTGGAGCACAGATACGCAGTATTTT.

CDR3 protein: CASSVEGRGVETQYF. CDR3 sequence (DNA): TGTGCCAGCAGCGTAGAAGGACGGGGGGTAGAGACCCAGTACTTC. This chain uses TRBV9 with TRBJ2-5, with TRBD2 matching over 7 bases. Losses at the gene ends were 0 bases for V and 4 bases for J; bases not matched to a gene: 6. This CDR3 is 15 amino acids long. The germline V gene encodes CDR1 SGDLS and CDR2 YYNGEE.

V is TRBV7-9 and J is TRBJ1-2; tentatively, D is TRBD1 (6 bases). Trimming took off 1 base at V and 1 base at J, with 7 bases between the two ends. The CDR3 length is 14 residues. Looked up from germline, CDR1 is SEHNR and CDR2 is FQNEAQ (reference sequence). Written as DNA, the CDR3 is TGTGCCAGCAGCTTAGGGGGGCTTAACTATGGCTACACCTTC. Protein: CASSLGGLNYGYTF.

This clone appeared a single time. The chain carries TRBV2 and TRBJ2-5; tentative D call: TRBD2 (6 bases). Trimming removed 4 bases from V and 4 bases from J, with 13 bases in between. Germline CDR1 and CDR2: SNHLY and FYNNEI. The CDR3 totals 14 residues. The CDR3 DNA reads TGTGCCAGCAGTGTCGGGACTTCCCCAGAGACCCAGTACTTC. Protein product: CASSVGTSPETQYF.

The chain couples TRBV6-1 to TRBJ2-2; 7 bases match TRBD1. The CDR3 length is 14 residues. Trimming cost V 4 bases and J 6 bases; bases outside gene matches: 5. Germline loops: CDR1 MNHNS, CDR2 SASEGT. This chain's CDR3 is CASSAQTGSGELFF. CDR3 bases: TGTGCCAGCAGTGCCCAGACAGGGTCCGGGGAGCTGTTTTTT.

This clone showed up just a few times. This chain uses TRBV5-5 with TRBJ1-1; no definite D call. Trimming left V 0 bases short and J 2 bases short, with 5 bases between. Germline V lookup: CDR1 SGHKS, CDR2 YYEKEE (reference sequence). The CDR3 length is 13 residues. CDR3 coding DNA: TGTGCCAGCAGCTTGGCGAGAAACACTGAAGCTTTCTTT. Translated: CASSLARNTEAFF.

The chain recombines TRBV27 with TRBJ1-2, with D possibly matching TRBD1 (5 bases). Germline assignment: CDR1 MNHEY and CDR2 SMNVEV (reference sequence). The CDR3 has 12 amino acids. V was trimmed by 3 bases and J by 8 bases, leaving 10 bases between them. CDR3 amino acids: CASSFPGSGYTF. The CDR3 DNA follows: TGTGCCAGCAGTTTTCCAGGGAGCGGCTACACCTTC.

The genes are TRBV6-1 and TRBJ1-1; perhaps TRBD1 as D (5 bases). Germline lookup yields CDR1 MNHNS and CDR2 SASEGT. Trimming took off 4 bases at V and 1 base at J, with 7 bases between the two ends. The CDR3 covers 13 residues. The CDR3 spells CASSGGENTEAFF. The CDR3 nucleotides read TGTGCCAGCAGTGGGGGCGAGAACACTGAAGCTTTCTTT.

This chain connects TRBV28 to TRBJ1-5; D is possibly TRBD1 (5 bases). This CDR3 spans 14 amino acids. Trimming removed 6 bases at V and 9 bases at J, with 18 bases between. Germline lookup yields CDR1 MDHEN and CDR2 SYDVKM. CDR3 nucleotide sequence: TGTGCCAGCAGCCCTGGTGAGAGGGGTCGGCCCCAGCATTTT. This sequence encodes CASSPGERGRPQHF.

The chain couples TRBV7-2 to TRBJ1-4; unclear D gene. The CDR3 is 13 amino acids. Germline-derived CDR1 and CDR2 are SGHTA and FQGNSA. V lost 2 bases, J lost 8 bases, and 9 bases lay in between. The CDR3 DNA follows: TGTGCCAGCAGCTTATGGGCGGGGGAAAAACTGTTTTTT. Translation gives CASSLWAGEKLFF. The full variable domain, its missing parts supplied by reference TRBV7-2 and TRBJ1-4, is GAGVSQSPSNKVTEKGKDVELRCDPISGHTALYWYRQSLGQGLEFLIYFQGNSAPDKSGLPSDRFSAERTGGSVSTLTIQRTQQEDSAVYLCASSLWAGEKLFFGSGTQLSVL.

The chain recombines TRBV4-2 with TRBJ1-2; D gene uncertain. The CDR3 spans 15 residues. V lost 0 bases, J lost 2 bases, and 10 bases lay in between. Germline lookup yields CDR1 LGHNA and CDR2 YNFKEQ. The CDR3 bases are TGTGCCAGCAGCCAAGATGAAAGGGCGAACTATGGCTACACCTTC. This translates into CASSQDERANYGYTF.

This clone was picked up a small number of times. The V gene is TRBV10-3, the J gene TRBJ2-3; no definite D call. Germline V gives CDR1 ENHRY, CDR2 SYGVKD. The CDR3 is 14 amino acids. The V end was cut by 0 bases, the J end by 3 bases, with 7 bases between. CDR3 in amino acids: CAISESLGTDTQYF. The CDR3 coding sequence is TGTGCCATCAGTGAGTCTCTGGGGACAGATACGCAGTATTTT.

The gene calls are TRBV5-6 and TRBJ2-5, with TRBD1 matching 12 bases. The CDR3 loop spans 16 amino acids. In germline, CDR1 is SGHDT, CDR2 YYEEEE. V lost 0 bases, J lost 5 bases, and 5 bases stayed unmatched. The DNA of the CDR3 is TGTGCCAGCAGCTTGGAAGGGACAGGGGGCTCCGAGACCCAGTACTTC. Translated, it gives CASSLEGTGGSETQYF.

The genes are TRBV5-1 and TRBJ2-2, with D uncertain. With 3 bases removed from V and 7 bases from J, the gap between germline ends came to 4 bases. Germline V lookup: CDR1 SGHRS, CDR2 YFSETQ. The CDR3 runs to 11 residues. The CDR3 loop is CASSSGGELFF. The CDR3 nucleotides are TGCGCCAGCAGCTCGGGCGGGGAGCTGTTTTTT.